This T cell receptor (beta chain) was sequenced during a study of cytomegalovirus exposure and HLA in healthy donors. Study conclusions and caveats: Per a prior analysis, the majority of TCR beta V segments were productive roughly 90% or roughly 30% of the time.

The CDR3 contains 17 residues. Trimming pared 2 bases from V and 0 bases from J, leaving 13 bases between. Germline V gives CDR1 LGHNA, CDR2 YSLEER. Primers: 60 Vbeta forward and 13 Jbeta reverse. Clones were read by immunoSEQ multiplex PCR, and TCRdb kept only the in-frame ones, dropping some. The data contain 90,000 to 130,000 clones, 75% to 80% of them seen just once; the ten biggest clones take up around 1.3%. Points on this clone: Its specificity is unknown.

Sequencing used PBMCs. The V call is TRBV4-3, the J call TRBJ1-4; a weak D match, TRBD1 (6 bases). This receptor was taken from a woman aged 25-40 years in good health and CMV-seronegative. The CDR3 DNA follows: TGCGCCAGCAGCCAATTTGCGACAGGCTCAACTAATGAAAAACTGTTTTTT. Translating it yields CASSQFATGSTNEKLFF.